One sample yielded the 16 T cell receptor beta chains listed below, sequenced in a study of graft-versus-host responses after intestinal transplantation. For these TCRs, the target antigens are not known. The method was immunoSEQ multiplex PCR; TCRdb's version includes in-frame clones alone and lacks a portion of them. The table shows about 88,000 clones, with approximately 94% occurring only once. The specimen was unstimulated CD4+ T cells sorted from spleen or lymph node cells, collected before transplant. These receptors all stem from a human donor who was the organ donor for an intestinal transplant.

This chain uses TRBV7-9 with TRBJ1-2; no firm D call. V lost 5 bases and J 1 base, leaving 8 bases between the germline ends. Germline CDR1 reads SEHNR; CDR2 reads FQNEAQ (reference sequence). This CDR3 is built from 13 residues. CDR3 loop: CASSPDRNYGYTF. The CDR3 bases are TGTGCCAGCAGCCCGGACCGTAACTATGGCTACACCTTC. Combining the CDR3 with reference TRBV7-9 and TRBJ1-2 gives the whole variable domain DTGVSQNPRHKITKRGQNVTFRCDPISEHNRLYWYRQTLGQGPEFLTYFQNEAQLEKSRLLSDRFSAERPKGSFSTLEIQRTEQGDSAMYLCASSPDRNYGYTFGSGTRLTVV.

This clone occurred once. The chain carries TRBV6-5 and TRBJ1-2; 7 bases are shared with TRBD1. Germline V lookup: CDR1 MNHEY, CDR2 SVGAGI. V trimming: 6 bases; J trimming: 8 bases; junction bases outside the gene matches: 9. The CDR3 covers 13 residues. CDR3 nucleotides: TGTGCCAGCAGACTCCCACAGGGGAGCGGCTACACCTTC. Translating it yields CASRLPQGSGYTF.

In DNA form, the CDR3 reads TGTGCCAGCAGCTTAAGGGCTAGCGGTAACACCGGGGAGCTGTTTTTT. Protein: CASSLRASGNTGELFF. The V call is TRBV7-3, the J call TRBJ2-2; 7 nucleotides match TRBD2. The CDR3 covers 16 residues. Trimming took 1 base from V and 2 from J; bases not matched to a gene: 4. CDR1 and CDR2 (germline): SGHTA, FQGTGA. The entire variable domain, with the rest obtained from reference TRBV7-3 and TRBJ2-2, is as follows: GAGVSQTPSNKVTEKGKYVELRCDPISGHTALYWYRQSLGQGPEFLIYFQGTGAADDSGLPNDRFFAVRPEGSVSTLKIQRTERGDSAVYLCASSLRASGNTGELFFGEGSRLTVL.

The chain is built from TRBV2 and TRBJ1-2, with 8 bases lining up with TRBD1. The germline gives CDR1 SNHLY, CDR2 FYNNEI. Trimming at V came to 7 bases and at J to 3 bases, leaving 7 bases not matched to a gene. This CDR3 has 14 amino acids. The CDR3 is CASNGQGRDYGYTF. DNA of the CDR3: TGTGCCAGCAATGGACAGGGAAGAGACTATGGCTACACCTTC. The complete variable domain, with remaining parts taken from reference TRBV2 and TRBJ1-2, reads EPEVTQTPSHQVTQMGQEVILRCVPISNHLYFYWYRQILGQKVEFLVSFYNNEISEKSEIFDDQFSVERPDGSNFTLKIRSTKLEDSAMYFCASNGQGRDYGYTFGSGTRLTVV.

Written as DNA, the CDR3 is TGTGCCAGCAGTGGCGACCTGGGCTACACCTTC. Protein product: CASSGDLGYTF. The chain employs TRBV2 and TRBJ1-2; unclear D gene. CDR3 size: 11 residues. Trimming stripped 4 bases from V and 8 bases from J, with 8 bases between. Germline lookup yields CDR1 SNHLY and CDR2 FYNNEI.

The chain couples TRBV15 to TRBJ2-1; perhaps TRBD1 as D (5 bases). V dropped 1 base and J dropped 5 bases, with 15 bases sitting between them. The CDR3 has 16 residues. Germline CDR1 and CDR2: LNHNV and YYDKDF (reference sequence). The CDR3 DNA reads as TGTGCCACCAGCAGAGCTCTGCACAGGCAGGACAATGAGCAGTTCTTC. The encoded protein is CATSRALHRQDNEQFF.

The chain couples TRBV6-6 to TRBJ2-7; D uncertain. The germline CDR1 and CDR2 sequences are MNHNY and SVGAGI (reference sequence). V lost 0 bases, J lost 2 bases, and 8 bases lay in between. The CDR3 has 14 residues. The CDR3, as DNA: TGTGCCAGCAGTTACTCGATCGCCACCTACGAGCAGTACTTC. Translation gives CASSYSIATYEQYF.

This chain uses TRBV25-1 with TRBJ2-2, with D maybe TRBD2 (5 bases). Germline V gene data show CDR1 as MGHDK and CDR2 as SYGVNS. Trimming took 7 bases from V and 6 from J, leaving 15 bases between them. The CDR3 sequence is 14 residues long. DNA of the CDR3: TGTGCCAGCACACCCTCGGGGAGCTCCGGGGAGCTGTTTTTT. Residues: CASTPSGSSGELFF. The full variable domain, rest sourced from reference TRBV25-1 and TRBJ2-2, is EADIYQTPRYLVIGTGKKITLECSQTMGHDKMYWYQQDPGMELHLIHYSYGVNSTEKGDLSSESTVSRIRTEHFPLTLESARPSHTSQYLCASTPSGSSGELFFGEGSRLTVL.

The chain has TRBV7-8 and TRBJ2-7, with 14 bases identical to TRBD2. This CDR3 has 18 residues. V lost 5 bases, J lost 2 bases, and 11 bases stayed unmatched. CDR1 is SGHVS and CDR2 is FQNEAQ in the germline V gene. The CDR3 sequence: CASSPGGLAGGNPYEQYF. The CDR3 coding sequence is TGTGCCAGCAGCCCAGGAGGACTAGCGGGGGGTAACCCCTACGAGCAGTACTTC.

This clone was recorded only once. The chain recombines TRBV29-1 with TRBJ1-1; TRBD1 is a possible D gene (6 bases). CDR1 is SQVTM, CDR2 ANQGSEA, per germline. V dropped 6 bases and J dropped 7 bases, with 15 bases sitting between them. This CDR3 comprises 12 residues. CDR3 loop: CSVCNQGSEAFF. CDR3 sequence (DNA): TGCAGCGTCTGTAATCAGGGGAGTGAAGCTTTCTTT.

This clone was recorded once. J is TRBJ1-1 and V is TRBV7-3; 9 bases are shared with TRBD1. The CDR3 spans 13 residues. In germline, CDR1 is SGHTA, CDR2 FQGTGA. J was trimmed by 10 bases and V by 5 bases; bases with no gene match: 8. CDR3 amino acids: CASSQTGTGRAFF. As DNA, the CDR3 is TGTGCCAGCAGCCAAACCGGGACAGGGAGAGCTTTCTTT.

The V call is TRBV11-3, the J call TRBJ2-1; TRBD2 aligns across 11 bases. This CDR3 region has 18 residues. Germline lookup yields CDR1 SGHNT and CDR2 YENEEA. V was pared by 1 base and J by 3 bases, with 8 bases of the junction left unmatched. The CDR3 DNA follows: TGTGCCAGCAGCTTAGGTTCTAGCGGGGGGCCGTACTACAATGAGCAGTTCTTC. Translation: CASSLGSSGGPYYNEQFF.

The chain uses TRBV5-1 and TRBJ2-1, with 11 bases fitting TRBD2. The CDR3 consists of 15 residues. J lost 2 bases, V lost 4 bases, and 2 bases had no gene match. Per the germline V gene, CDR1 is SGHRS and CDR2 is YFSETQ. CDR3 loop: CASSRLAGTYNEQFF. Written as DNA, the CDR3 is TGCGCCAGCAGCAGACTAGCGGGGACCTACAATGAGCAGTTCTTC.

The chain joins TRBV19 to TRBJ2-7, with unresolved D. The germline V gene has CDR1 LNHDA and CDR2 SQIVND (reference sequence). The CDR3 totals 14 residues. Trimming removed 2 bases from V and 2 bases from J, with 10 bases in between. The CDR3 sequence is CASSIRPGPYEQYF. CDR3 coding DNA: TGTGCCAGTAGTATACGACCCGGCCCCTACGAGCAGTACTTC.

The genes are TRBV7-3 and TRBJ2-5, with a possible D match to TRBD2 (5 bases). Germline V gives CDR1 SGHTA, CDR2 FQGTGA. V lost 2 bases, J lost 0 bases, and 10 bases lay in between. This CDR3 spans 15 amino acids. The CDR3 here is CASSLGPGYQETQYF. In DNA form, the CDR3 reads TGTGCCAGCAGCTTAGGTCCGGGGTACCAAGAGACCCAGTACTTC.

The V call is TRBV5-1, the J call TRBJ1-4; 10 nucleotides line up with TRBD1. This CDR3 has 17 amino acids. V trimming: 4 bases; J trimming: 7 bases; junction bases outside the gene matches: 13. Germline CDR1 and CDR2: SGHRS and YFSETQ. The CDR3 DNA is TGCGCCAGCAGCCGCCTGGGAACGACAGGGGGCTTTGAAAAACTGTTTTTT. Translated, it gives CASSRLGTTGGFEKLFF.